The 26 T cell receptor beta chains in this list originate from one sample, sequenced in a study of T cell changes during pregnancy in multiple sclerosis. Sequenced by immunoSEQ multiplex PCR; TCRdb stores in-frame clones only, minus some. Of about 98,000 clones listed, about 90% were seen once; the top ten hold more than 2%. The material sequenced was peripheral blood, taken after pregnancy. The receptor set was obtained from a female donor in good health, enrolled as a control in a pregnancy study.

V usage is TRBV7-8 and J usage is TRBJ1-6, with D possibly being TRBD1 (5 bases). Trimming took off 6 bases at V and 4 bases at J, with 10 bases between the two ends. This CDR3 is built from 14 residues. Germline V lookup: CDR1 SGHVS, CDR2 FQNEAQ. CDR3: CASRTGLYNSPLHF. CDR3 DNA: TGTGCCAGCAGAACGGGACTTTATAATTCACCCCTCCACTTT.

This chain uses TRBV6-1 with TRBJ2-1; the match to TRBD2 covers 9 bases. Trimming at V came to 5 bases and at J to 7 bases, leaving 9 bases not matched to a gene. The CDR3 has 15 residues. Per the germline V gene, CDR1 is MNHNS and CDR2 is SASEGT. CDR3 in DNA: TGTGCCAGCAGTAATAGCGGGAGAATGGGTAATGAGCAGTTCTTC. Amino acid sequence: CASSNSGRMGNEQFF.

The chain uses TRBV9 and TRBJ2-1; 11 positions match TRBD2. CDR3 length: 16 residues. V shed 4 bases and J 8 bases; nucleotides not matched to a gene: 11. Germline V CDR1 and CDR2: SGDLS, YYNGEE. The CDR3 is CASSFLSGRALDEQFF. CDR3 sequence (DNA): TGTGCCAGCAGCTTCCTTAGCGGGAGGGCCTTGGATGAGCAGTTCTTC. The variable domain in full, completed from reference TRBV9 and TRBJ2-1, reads DSGVTQTPKHLITATGQRVTLRCSPRSGDLSVYWYQQSLDQGLQFLIQYYNGEERAKGNILERFSAQQFPDLHSELNLSSLELGDSALYFCASSFLSGRALDEQFFGPGTRLTVL.

The table lists this clone with a count of one. The V gene is TRBV5-4, the J gene TRBJ2-7; 9 nucleotides match TRBD1. This CDR3 spans 15 amino acids. V shed 0 bases and J 4 bases; nucleotides not matched to a gene: 5. CDR1 SGHNT and CDR2 YYREEE come from the germline V gene (reference sequence). CDR3 nucleotide sequence: TGTGCCAGCAGCTTGGACAGGGGGCGAGTATACGAGCAGTACTTC. It yields the protein CASSLDRGRVYEQYF.

The rearrangement links TRBV7-6 to TRBJ2-3; 8 bases are a match to TRBD2. There are 18 residues in the CDR3. Trimming took 5 bases from V and 6 from J; bases not matched to a gene: 19. Germline V lookup: CDR1 SGHVS, CDR2 FNYEAQ. CDR3 in DNA: TGTGCCAGCAGCCCAAAGCCTCCAACTAGCGGCGGGTGGGATACGCAGTATTTT. Translating it yields CASSPKPPTSGGWDTQYF. The entire variable domain, with the rest obtained from reference TRBV7-6 and TRBJ2-3, is as follows: GAGVSQSPRYKVTKRGQDVALRCDPISGHVSLYWYRQALGQGPEFLTYFNYEAQQDKSGLPNDRFSAERPEGSISTLTIQRTEQRDSAMYRCASSPKPPTSGGWDTQYFGPGTRLTVL.

The chain employs TRBV15 and TRBJ2-1; possible D gene TRBD2, 6 bases. The CDR3 is 18 amino acids. CDR1 is LNHNV and CDR2 is YYDKDF in the germline V gene (reference sequence). The ends were cut back, 0 bases at V and 5 bases at J, with 20 bases in the middle. CDR3 in amino acids: CATSRDTAASGRNNEQFF. CDR3 nucleotides: TGTGCCACCAGCAGAGATACGGCGGCGAGTGGGAGGAACAATGAGCAGTTCTTC. The complete variable domain, with remaining parts taken from reference TRBV15 and TRBJ2-1, reads DAMVIQNPRYQVTQFGKPVTLSCSQTLNHNVMYWYQQKSSQAPKLLFHYYDKDFNNEADTPDNFQSRRPNTSFCFLDIRSPGLGDTAMYLCATSRDTAASGRNNEQFFGPGTRLTVL.

The chain has TRBV18 and TRBJ2-4; D ambiguous. The CDR3 loop spans 17 amino acids. Germline values: CDR1 KGHSH, CDR2 LQKENI. With 6 bases removed from V and 1 base from J, the gap between germline ends came to 19 bases. The CDR3 region is CASSLIPGAGAKNIQYF. For the CDR3, the DNA is TGTGCCAGCTCCCTTATCCCAGGTGCTGGGGCCAAAAACATTCAGTACTTC.

J is TRBJ2-7 and V is TRBV27, with 8 positions matching TRBD2. From germline, CDR1 is MNHEY and CDR2 SMNVEV (reference sequence). There are 16 residues in the CDR3. V trimming: 2 bases; J trimming: 7 bases; junction bases outside the gene matches: 13. This CDR3 is CASSLLRPAGVGEQYF. The DNA of the CDR3 is TGTGCCAGCAGTTTACTCCGTCCAGCGGGAGTGGGGGAGCAGTACTTC.

The chain is built from TRBV7-2 and TRBJ2-1; 12 nucleotides agree with TRBD1. The CDR3 covers 16 residues. The junction had 10 bases not matched to a gene; V was cut back by 6 bases and J by 7 bases. Germline CDR1 is SGHTA and CDR2 is FQGNSA. The CDR3: CASRPPGTGGENEQFF. In DNA form, the CDR3 reads TGTGCCAGCAGGCCCCCTGGGACAGGGGGCGAGAATGAGCAGTTCTTC.

This clone appeared once. The chain employs TRBV5-4 and TRBJ2-3; D ambiguous. The CDR3 is made up of 13 amino acids. Germline values: CDR1 SGHNT, CDR2 YYREEE (reference sequence). The ends were cut back, 5 bases at V and 4 bases at J, with 11 bases in the middle. The CDR3 here is CASSPGIADTQYF. In nucleotides, the CDR3 is TGTGCCAGCAGTCCAGGTATAGCAGATACGCAGTATTTT.

The chain recombines TRBV6-1 with TRBJ1-2; TRBD1 matches at 9 bases. V shed 4 bases, J shed 4 bases, and the junction held 7 bases outside the gene matches. The germline V gene has CDR1 MNHNS and CDR2 SASEGT. The CDR3 is made up of 15 amino acids. The CDR3 nucleotides are TGTGCCAGCAGTGCGCCGGGACAGGGATCCTATGGCTACACCTTC. This translates into CASSAPGQGSYGYTF.

This clone was seen more than once but under ten times. The chain recombines TRBV9 with TRBJ1-1; D call uncertain. The germline gives CDR1 SGDLS, CDR2 YYNGEE. CDR3 size: 11 residues. With 7 bases removed from V and 1 base from J, the gap between germline ends came to 5 bases. CDR3 nucleotides: TGTGCCAGCGGGCCGAACACTGAAGCTTTCTTT. It specifies CASGPNTEAFF. Full variable domain (rest looked up from reference TRBV9 and TRBJ1-1): DSGVTQTPKHLITATGQRVTLRCSPRSGDLSVYWYQQSLDQGLQFLIQYYNGEERAKGNILERFSAQQFPDLHSELNLSSLELGDSALYFCASGPNTEAFFGQGTRLTVV.

V usage is TRBV13 and J usage is TRBJ1-1, with D possibly being TRBD1 (6 bases). The germline V gene has CDR1 PRHDT and CDR2 FYEKMQ (reference sequence). The CDR3 covers 11 residues. The V gene lost 10 bases and the J gene lost 7 bases, with 13 bases spanning the gap. The CDR3 region is CATSNRVEAFF. The CDR3 coding sequence is TGTGCCACCTCCAACAGGGTTGAAGCTTTCTTT.

This clone was observed a few times. The V and J genes are TRBV7-2 and TRBJ2-2; 12 nucleotides line up with TRBD2. This CDR3 comprises 18 residues. V lost 5 bases to trimming and J lost 3 bases; unmatched junction nucleotides: 10. CDR1 SGHTA and CDR2 FQGNSA come from the germline V gene. The DNA for the CDR3 is TGTGCCAGCAGCCCGATACTAGCGGGAGGTTCCTACACCGGGGAGCTGTTTTTT. This codes for CASSPILAGGSYTGELFF.

The rearrangement joins TRBV7-9 to TRBJ2-4, with a weak D call TRBD1 (6 bases). Germline CDR1 and CDR2: SEHNR and FQNEAQ (reference sequence). The CDR3 is made up of 12 amino acids. V lost 4 bases and J 7 bases, leaving 8 bases between the germline ends. In nucleotides, the CDR3 is TGTGCCAGCAGCTGGACAGATAACATTCAGTACTTC. Its protein is CASSWTDNIQYF.

V is TRBV7-3 and J is TRBJ2-1; D perhaps matches TRBD1 (6 bases). Deletions cut 2 bases from V and 6 bases from J, with 11 bases between. Germline-derived CDR1 and CDR2 are SGHTA and FQGTGA. This CDR3 is built from 14 residues. Here the CDR3 DNA reads TGTGCCAGCAGCTTAGGGGGCGGTAGCAATGAGCAGTTCTTC. Translated, it gives CASSLGGGSNEQFF. Looking up the rest from reference TRBV7-3 and TRBJ2-1 gives the full variable domain: GAGVSQTPSNKVTEKGKYVELRCDPISGHTALYWYRQSLGQGPEFLIYFQGTGAADDSGLPNDRFFAVRPEGSVSTLKIQRTERGDSAVYLCASSLGGGSNEQFFGPGTRLTVL.

The chain links TRBV30 to TRBJ2-7; perhaps TRBD1 as D (5 bases). V shed 1 base and J shed 2 bases, with 15 bases lying between them. CDR3 size: 15 residues. Germline assignment: CDR1 GTSNPN and CDR2 SVGIG (reference sequence). The DNA for the CDR3 is TGTGCCTGGAGTGGGGGAAGGGGTGGAACCTACGAGCAGTACTTC. Protein: CAWSGGRGGTYEQYF. The whole variable domain, filled in from reference TRBV30 and TRBJ2-7, reads SQTIHQWPATLVQPVGSPLSLECTVEGTSNPNLYWYRQAAGRGLQLLFYSVGIGQISSEVPQNLSASRPQDRQFILSSKKLLLSDSGFYLCAWSGGRGGTYEQYFGPGTRLTVT.

CDR3 nucleotides: TGTGCCAGCATCCCCTGGGACAGGTTGAACACCGGGGAGCTGTTTTTT. This encodes CASIPWDRLNTGELFF. The genes are TRBV27 and TRBJ2-2; 8 bases agree with TRBD1. This CDR3 comprises 16 residues. The germline gives CDR1 MNHEY, CDR2 SMNVEV (reference sequence). The ends lost 7 bases at V and 1 base at J; junction bases unmatched: 8.

V is TRBV19 and J is TRBJ2-1, with a weak D call TRBD2 (6 bases). Germline CDR1 reads LNHDA; CDR2 reads SQIVND (reference sequence). Trimming left V 3 bases short and J 5 bases short, with 11 bases between. This CDR3 has 14 residues. The CDR3 DNA sequence: TGTGCCAGTAGTATCACTAGCAATCACAATGAGCAGTTCTTC. It is translated as CASSITSNHNEQFF.

V and J are TRBV6-5 and TRBJ1-1, with a tentative D call TRBD1 (6 bases). CDR1 is MNHEY and CDR2 is SVGAGI in the germline V gene. The CDR3 has 15 residues. V shed 5 bases and J shed 5 bases, with 18 bases lying between them. The CDR3 bases are TGTGCCAGCAGTACGACGACAGGTCGGGGAACTGAAGCTTTCTTT. Amino acid sequence: CASSTTTGRGTEAFF.

There are a few counts of this clone. V usage is TRBV5-4 and J usage is TRBJ2-1; 9 nucleotides align to TRBD1. Germline loops: CDR1 SGHNT, CDR2 YYREEE (reference sequence). The V segment lost 1 base and the J segment 7 bases; nucleotides outside the gene matches: 9. This CDR3 is built from 16 residues. The CDR3: CASSLLATGGNNEQFF. CDR3 bases: TGTGCCAGCAGCTTGTTGGCGACAGGGGGGAATAATGAGCAGTTCTTC.

This clone was seen a single time. The chain couples TRBV5-1 to TRBJ1-1, with 7 bases fitting TRBD1. The CDR3 length is 16 residues. CDR1 and CDR2 from the germline V gene are SGHRS and YFSETQ. V gave up 0 bases and J gave up 1 base; unmatched junction bases: 6. The CDR3 sequence: CASSLDRQGWNTEAFF. In DNA form, the CDR3 reads TGCGCCAGCAGCTTGGACCGACAGGGTTGGAACACTGAAGCTTTCTTT. Together with reference TRBV5-1 and TRBJ1-1, the CDR3 gives the full variable domain: KAGVTQTPRYLIKTRGQQVTLSCSPISGHRSVSWYQQTPGQGLQFLFEYFSETQRNKGNFPGRFSGRQFSNSRSEMNVSTLELGDSALYLCASSLDRQGWNTEAFFGQGTRLTVV.

The chain links TRBV6-6 to TRBJ1-4; TRBD1 aligns across 7 bases. V shed 9 bases, J shed 6 bases, and the junction held 10 bases outside the gene matches. Germline V gene sequence: CDR1 MNHNY, CDR2 SVGAGI (reference sequence). CDR3 size: 14 residues. Here the CDR3 reads CASIRPGGHEKLFF. For the CDR3, the DNA is TGTGCCAGTATCCGCCCAGGGGGTCATGAAAAACTGTTTTTT.

The rearrangement links TRBV18 to TRBJ1-5; 8 bases map to TRBD1. Germline CDR1 is KGHSH and CDR2 is LQKENI. V was clipped by 2 bases and J by 2 bases; unmatched bases: 5. CDR3 length: 16 amino acids. Written as DNA, the CDR3 is TGTGCCAGCTCACCATTCAGGGGGCCGGGCAATCAGCCCCAGCATTTT. This translates into CASSPFRGPGNQPQHF. The variable domain in full, completed from reference TRBV18 and TRBJ1-5, reads NAGVMQNPRHLVRRRGQEARLRCSPMKGHSHVYWYRQLPEEGLKFMVYLQKENIIDESGMPKERFSAEFPKEGPSILRIQQVVRGDSAAYFCASSPFRGPGNQPQHFGDGTRLSIL.

This rearrangement joins TRBV11-3 to TRBJ2-7, with TRBD2 as a possible D gene (5 bases). The CDR3 consists of 13 residues. Germline CDR1 SGHNT, CDR2 YENEEA. The germline V and J ends were trimmed by 3 bases and 5 bases, with 11 bases remaining between them. The CDR3: CASSFGEFHEQYF. The DNA for the CDR3 is TGTGCCAGCAGCTTCGGGGAGTTCCACGAGCAGTACTTC.

Comments on this clone: The identical CDR3 is also encoded by other nucleotide sequences in the sample. The chain combines TRBV30 with TRBJ1-1, with a possible D match to TRBD1 (5 bases). V was shortened by 0 bases and J by 1 base, with 6 bases between the two germline ends. This CDR3 has 13 amino acids. CDR1 is GTSNPN and CDR2 is SVGIG in the germline V gene (reference sequence). CDR3 sequence reads: CAWSVRENTEAFF. CDR3 coding DNA: TGTGCCTGGAGTGTCAGGGAGAACACTGAAGCTTTCTTT.